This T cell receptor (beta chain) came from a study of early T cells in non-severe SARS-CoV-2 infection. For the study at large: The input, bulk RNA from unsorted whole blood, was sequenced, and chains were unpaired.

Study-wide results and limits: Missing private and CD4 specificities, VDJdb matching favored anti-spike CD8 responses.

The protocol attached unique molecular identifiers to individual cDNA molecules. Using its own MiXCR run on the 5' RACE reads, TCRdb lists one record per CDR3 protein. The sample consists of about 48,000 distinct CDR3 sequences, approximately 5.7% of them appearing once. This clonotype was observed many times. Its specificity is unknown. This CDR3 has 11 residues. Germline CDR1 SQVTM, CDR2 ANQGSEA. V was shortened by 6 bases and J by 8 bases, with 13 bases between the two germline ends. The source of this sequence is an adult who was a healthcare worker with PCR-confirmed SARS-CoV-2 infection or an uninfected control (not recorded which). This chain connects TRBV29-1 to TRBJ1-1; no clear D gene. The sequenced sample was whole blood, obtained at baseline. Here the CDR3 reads CSVSDDREAFF. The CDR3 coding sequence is TGCAGCGTCTCAGACGATAGGGAAGCTTTCTTT. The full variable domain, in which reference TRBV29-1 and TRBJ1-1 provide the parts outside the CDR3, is SAVISQKPSRDICQRGTSLTIQCQVDSQVTMMFWYRQQPGQSLTLIATANQGSEATYESGFVIDKFPISRPNLTFSTLTVSNMSPEDSSIYLCSVSDDREAFFGQGTRLTVV.